This passage covers 13 T cell receptor beta chains from one sample sequenced in a study of blood T cells in healthy people across ages. With a J-beta primer mix and a sample-barcoded 5' primer, a second PCR ran roughly 6 to 11 cycles. TCRdb itself ran the 5' RACE reads through MiXCR, one entry per CDR3 protein. The sample consists of 800,000 to 950,000 distinct CDR3 sequences, under 40% of them appearing once. The sequenced sample was blood. These receptors came from a man aged 18 to 35 in good health.

The V gene is TRBV2, the J gene TRBJ2-7; possible D gene TRBD1, 6 bases. The V end was cut by 6 bases, the J end by 6 bases, with 18 bases between. CDR3 length equals 14 residues. The V gene's germline CDR1 is SNHLY and CDR2 FYNNEI. The CDR3 DNA sequence: TGTGCCAGCAGATGGACAGCACTTGGTGCCGAGCAGTACTTC. This sequence encodes CASRWTALGAEQYF.

This clonotype appeared a few times. The chain combines TRBV2 with TRBJ1-4; TRBD1 matches 7 bases. From germline, CDR1 is SNHLY and CDR2 FYNNEI. The J segment lost 7 bases and the V segment lost 4 bases, leaving 6 bases of the junction unmatched. The CDR3 runs 14 residues. The CDR3 reads CASSVGQWGEKLFF. The CDR3 nucleotides read TGTGCCAGCAGTGTGGGACAGTGGGGTGAAAAACTGTTTTTT.

CDR3 sequence reads: CASSVMLGYGYTF. The CDR3 DNA follows: TGTGCCAGCAGTGTAATGTTAGGCTATGGCTACACCTTC. The chain links TRBV12-3 or TRBV12-4 to TRBJ1-2; no definite D call. The CDR3 contains 13 residues. Trimming took off 5 bases at V and 4 bases at J, with 11 bases between the two ends.

The sample holds a few counts of this clonotype. This chain uses TRBV4-2 with TRBJ1-1; 8 bases agree with TRBD1. The germline V gene has CDR1 LGHNA and CDR2 YNFKEQ. The ends lost 5 bases at V and 6 bases at J; junction bases unmatched: 17. CDR3 length equals 17 residues. DNA of the CDR3: TGTGCCAGCAGCAACACCAGGGGGCCCCTAGAAATGGCTGAAGCTTTCTTT. Translating gives CASSNTRGPLEMAEAFF.

This rearrangement joins TRBV7-2 to TRBJ2-5; D is perhaps TRBD2 (6 bases). The CDR3 sequence is 15 residues long. Between the trimmed V and J ends, which lost 3 bases and 11 bases, there was a span of 22 bases. The germline V gene has CDR1 SGHTA and CDR2 FQGNSA. CDR3 coding DNA: TGTGCCAGCAGCTTTGCGGGACTCTTATACAATGAGCAGTACTTC. It is translated as CASSFAGLLYNEQYF.

V gene TRBV12-3 or TRBV12-4 combines with J gene TRBJ2-1; no clear D gene. With 2 bases removed from V and 5 bases from J, the gap between germline ends came to 13 bases. This CDR3 has 15 amino acids. In DNA form, the CDR3 reads TGTGCCAGCAGTTTAAGTCCACAGCTAAACAATGAGCAGTTCTTC. Protein sequence: CASSLSPQLNNEQFF.

The V gene is TRBV6-1, the J gene TRBJ1-5; 9 nucleotides align to TRBD1. V lost 5 bases, J lost 0 bases, and 8 bases stayed unmatched. Germline CDR1 reads MNHNS; CDR2 reads SASEGT. The CDR3 is 17 amino acids. In nucleotides, the CDR3 is TGTGCCAGCAGTCCAGGGACAGGGCCCTATAGCAATCAGCCCCAGCATTTT. Translation: CASSPGTGPYSNQPQHF.

This clonotype was observed once. The chain uses TRBV20-1 and TRBJ2-5; D not certain. The CDR3 consists of 13 residues. Trimming stripped 2 bases from V and 5 bases from J, with 12 bases between. Germline CDR1 DFQATT, CDR2 SNEGSKA (reference sequence). The DNA of the CDR3 is TGCAGTGCTAGAAGTATTAGGATGGAGACCCAGTACTTC. As protein: CSARSIRMETQYF.

Points on this clonotype: A read error may explain this, as a much larger clone is one base away. The chain couples TRBV9 to TRBJ2-5; D gene uncertain. The CDR3 spans 16 residues. V lost 3 bases and J lost 2, with 17 bases in between. In germline, CDR1 is SGDLS, CDR2 YYNGEE. CDR3 residues: CASSGAPGRSQETQYF. The CDR3 region has the DNA TGTGCCAGCAGCGGAGCTCCGGGCCGATCTCAAGAGACCCAGTACTTC.

There are a few counts of this clonotype. The chain is built from TRBV9 and TRBJ2-3, with D perhaps TRBD1 (5 bases). The germline gives CDR1 SGDLS, CDR2 YYNGEE. Trimming left V 4 bases short and J 0 bases short, with 18 bases between. The CDR3 is made up of 17 amino acids. The CDR3 DNA is TGTGCCAGCAGCCCTCATCGACAGACGTCTAGCACAGATACGCAGTATTTT. Protein sequence: CASSPHRQTSSTDTQYF.

This clonotype was seen only a few times. The CDR3: CASTRVAAGSPLHF. CDR3 coding DNA: TGTGCCAGCACCCGGGTCGCGGCAGGTTCACCCCTCCACTTT. The chain uses TRBV28 and TRBJ1-6; D unresolved. Trimming removed 7 bases from V and 9 bases from J, with 16 bases in between. Germline V gene sequence: CDR1 MDHEN, CDR2 SYDVKM. The CDR3 sequence is 14 residues long.

This clonotype was seen ten or more times. The rearrangement joins TRBV12-3 or TRBV12-4 to TRBJ1-2; D call uncertain. V was cut by 1 base and J by 0 bases, with 6 bases left in between. The CDR3 is 14 amino acids. The DNA for the CDR3 is TGTGCCAGCAGTTTAGGCAGCACTAACTATGGCTACACCTTC. Translation gives CASSLGSTNYGYTF.

The V and J genes are TRBV6-5 and TRBJ2-5; a possible D gene is TRBD1 (6 bases). Germline-derived CDR1 and CDR2 are MNHEY and SVGAGI. The CDR3 contains 10 residues. The ends were cut back, 8 bases at V and 9 bases at J, with 10 bases in the middle. The CDR3: CASGTQAQYF. The CDR3 nucleotides are TGTGCCAGCGGGACACAAGCCCAGTACTTC.